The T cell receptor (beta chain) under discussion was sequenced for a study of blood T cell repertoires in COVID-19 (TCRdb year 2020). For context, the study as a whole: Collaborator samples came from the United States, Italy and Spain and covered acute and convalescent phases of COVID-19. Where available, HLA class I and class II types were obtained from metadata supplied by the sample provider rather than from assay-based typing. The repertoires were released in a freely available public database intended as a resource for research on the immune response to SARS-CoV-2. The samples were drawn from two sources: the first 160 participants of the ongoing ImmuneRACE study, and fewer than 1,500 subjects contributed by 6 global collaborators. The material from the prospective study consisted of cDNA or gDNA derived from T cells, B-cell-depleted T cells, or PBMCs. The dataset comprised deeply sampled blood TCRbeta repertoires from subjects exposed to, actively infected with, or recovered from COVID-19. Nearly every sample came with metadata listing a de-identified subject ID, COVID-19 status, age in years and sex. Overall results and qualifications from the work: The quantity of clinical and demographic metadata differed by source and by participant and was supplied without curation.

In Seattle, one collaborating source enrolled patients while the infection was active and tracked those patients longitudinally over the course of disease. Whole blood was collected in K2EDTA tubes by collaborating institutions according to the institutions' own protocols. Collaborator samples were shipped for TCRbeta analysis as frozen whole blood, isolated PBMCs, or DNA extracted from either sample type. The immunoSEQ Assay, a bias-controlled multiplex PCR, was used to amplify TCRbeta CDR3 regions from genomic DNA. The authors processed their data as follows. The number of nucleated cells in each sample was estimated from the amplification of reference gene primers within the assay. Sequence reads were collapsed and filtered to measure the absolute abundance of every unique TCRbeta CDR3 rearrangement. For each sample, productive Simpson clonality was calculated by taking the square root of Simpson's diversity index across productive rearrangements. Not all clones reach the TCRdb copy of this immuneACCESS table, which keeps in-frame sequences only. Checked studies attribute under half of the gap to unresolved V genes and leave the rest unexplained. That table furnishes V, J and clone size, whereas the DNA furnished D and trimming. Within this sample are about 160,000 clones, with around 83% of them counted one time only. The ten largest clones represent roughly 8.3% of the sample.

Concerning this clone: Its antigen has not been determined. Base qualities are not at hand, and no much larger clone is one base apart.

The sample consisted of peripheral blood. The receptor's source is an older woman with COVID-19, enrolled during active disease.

The CDR3 has the sequence CATRPDRSTEAFF. In nucleotide form, the sequence is TGTGCCACCCGACCTGACAGATCCACTGAAGCTTTCTTT. The rearranged segments are TRBV24-1 and TRBJ1-1; TRBD1 could be the D gene, as 5 bases match. The CDR3 contains 13 residues, cysteine and phenylalanine counted. Of all the DNA, just the CDR3 is kept, 39 bases in frame from base 1. Looking up the germline V gene yields CDR1 KGHDR and CDR2 SFDVKD. V loses 9 bases, J loses 4 bases, and the germline ends lie 14 bases apart.